Listed here is a single T cell receptor (beta chain). The antigen is undetermined. Germline lookup yields CDR1 MDHEN and CDR2 SYDVKM. This CDR3 contains 14 residues. V trimming: 6 bases; J trimming: 4 bases; junction bases outside the gene matches: 7. The entry originates in a study of shared clonotypes between healthy human individuals. Notes on the study in general: Generally, naive subsets came out with larger estimated richness than memory subsets.

Methods used by the authors: ImmunoSEQ only sent back junction sequences with no quality scores, so filtering was done differently. Clones were read by immunoSEQ multiplex PCR, and TCRdb kept only the in-frame ones, dropping some. V and J calls and clone size are copied from that table; D and trimming were computed from the DNA. The table shows about 2.3 million clones, with about nine tenths occurring only once. This sequence originates from a young man in good health. Some clones in this sample may be carry-over from other donors' samples. The sample was naive CD4+ T cells from PBMCs. Subset in this sample: CD45RA+ positively selected. The chain employs TRBV28 and TRBJ2-3; TRBD2 matches 7 bases. The DNA of the CDR3 is TGTGCCAGCAGCGTCGGCGGGAGATCAGATACGCAGTATTTT. The encoded protein is CASSVGGRSDTQYF.